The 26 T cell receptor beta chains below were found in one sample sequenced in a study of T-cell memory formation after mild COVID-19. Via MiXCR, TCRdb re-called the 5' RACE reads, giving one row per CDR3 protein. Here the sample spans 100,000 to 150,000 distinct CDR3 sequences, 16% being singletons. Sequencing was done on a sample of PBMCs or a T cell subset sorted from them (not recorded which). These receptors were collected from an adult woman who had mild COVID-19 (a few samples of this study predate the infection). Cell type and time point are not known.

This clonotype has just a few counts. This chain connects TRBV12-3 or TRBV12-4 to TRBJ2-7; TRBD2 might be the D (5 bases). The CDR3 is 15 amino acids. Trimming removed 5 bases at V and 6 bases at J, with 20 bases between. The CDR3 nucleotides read TGTGCCAGCAGTCCCTCCGGGATGGAATCGGTCGAGCAGTACTTC. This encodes CASSPSGMESVEQYF.

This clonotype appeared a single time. DNA of the CDR3: TGTGCCAGCAGCGTGTCGAGCGGCAGTCAGCCCCAGCATTTT. Translation gives CASSVSSGSQPQHF. The chain recombines TRBV9 with TRBJ1-5; D unclear. V was trimmed by 2 bases and J by 6 bases, leaving 12 bases between them. This CDR3 comprises 14 residues. Germline V gives CDR1 SGDLS, CDR2 YYNGEE. The whole variable domain, remainder taken from reference TRBV9 and TRBJ1-5, is DSGVTQTPKHLITATGQRVTLRCSPRSGDLSVYWYQQSLDQGLQFLIQYYNGEERAKGNILERFSAQQFPDLHSELNLSSLELGDSALYFCASSVSSGSQPQHFGDGTRLSIL.

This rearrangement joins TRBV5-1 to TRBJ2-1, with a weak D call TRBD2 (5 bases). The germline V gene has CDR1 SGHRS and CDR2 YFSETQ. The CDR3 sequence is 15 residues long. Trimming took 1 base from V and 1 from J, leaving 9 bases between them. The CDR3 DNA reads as TGCGCCAGCAGCTTGATTCGGGATTCCTACAATGAGCAGTTCTTC. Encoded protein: CASSLIRDSYNEQFF.

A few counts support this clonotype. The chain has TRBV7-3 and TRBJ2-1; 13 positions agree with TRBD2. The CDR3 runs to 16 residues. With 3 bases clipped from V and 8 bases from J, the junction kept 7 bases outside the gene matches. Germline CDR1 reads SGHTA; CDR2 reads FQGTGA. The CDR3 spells CASSLATSGRADEQFF. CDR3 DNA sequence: TGTGCCAGCAGCTTGGCTACTAGCGGGAGGGCCGATGAGCAGTTCTTC. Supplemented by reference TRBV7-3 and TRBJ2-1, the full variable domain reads GAGVSQTPSNKVTEKGKYVELRCDPISGHTALYWYRQSLGQGPEFLIYFQGTGAADDSGLPNDRFFAVRPEGSVSTLKIQRTERGDSAVYLCASSLATSGRADEQFFGPGTRLTVL.

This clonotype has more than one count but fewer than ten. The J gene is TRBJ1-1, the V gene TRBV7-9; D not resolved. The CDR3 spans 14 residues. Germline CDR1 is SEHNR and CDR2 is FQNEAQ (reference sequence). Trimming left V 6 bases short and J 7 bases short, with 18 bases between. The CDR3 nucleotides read TGTGCCAGCAGTCCCCCTATGGCAAAGAATGAAGCTTTCTTT. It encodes CASSPPMAKNEAFF.

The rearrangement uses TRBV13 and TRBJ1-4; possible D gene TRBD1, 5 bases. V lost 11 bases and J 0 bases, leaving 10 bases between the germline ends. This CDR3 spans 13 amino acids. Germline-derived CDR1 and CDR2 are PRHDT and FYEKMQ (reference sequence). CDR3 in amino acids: CAVPDTTNEKLFF. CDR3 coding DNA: TGTGCCGTCCCGGACACAACTAATGAAAAACTGTTTTTT.

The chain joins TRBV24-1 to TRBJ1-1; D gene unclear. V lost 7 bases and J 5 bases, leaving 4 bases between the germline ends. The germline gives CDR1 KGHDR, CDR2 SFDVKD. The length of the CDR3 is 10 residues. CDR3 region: CATRRTEAFF. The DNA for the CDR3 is TGTGCCACCAGGAGAACTGAAGCTTTCTTT.

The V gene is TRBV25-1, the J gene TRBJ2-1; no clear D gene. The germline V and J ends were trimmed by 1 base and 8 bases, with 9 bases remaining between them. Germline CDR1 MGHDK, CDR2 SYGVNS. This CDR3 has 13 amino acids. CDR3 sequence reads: CASSEWNPYEQFF. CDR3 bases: TGTGCCAGCAGTGAATGGAACCCATATGAGCAGTTCTTC.

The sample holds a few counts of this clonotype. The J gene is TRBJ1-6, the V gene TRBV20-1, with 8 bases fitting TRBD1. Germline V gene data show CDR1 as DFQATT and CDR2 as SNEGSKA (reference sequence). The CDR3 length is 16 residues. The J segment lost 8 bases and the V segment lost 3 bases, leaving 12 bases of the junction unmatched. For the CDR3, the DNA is TGCAGTGCTAGGGGCCTGACTGACAGGGGTCATTCACCCCTCCACTTT. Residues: CSARGLTDRGHSPLHF.

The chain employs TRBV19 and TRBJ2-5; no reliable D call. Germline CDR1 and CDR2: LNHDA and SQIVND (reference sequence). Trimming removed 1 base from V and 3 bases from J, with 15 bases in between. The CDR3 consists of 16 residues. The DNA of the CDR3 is TGTGCCAGTAGTATAGGGTTCAATGGTTTAGAAGAGACCCAGTACTTC. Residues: CASSIGFNGLEETQYF.

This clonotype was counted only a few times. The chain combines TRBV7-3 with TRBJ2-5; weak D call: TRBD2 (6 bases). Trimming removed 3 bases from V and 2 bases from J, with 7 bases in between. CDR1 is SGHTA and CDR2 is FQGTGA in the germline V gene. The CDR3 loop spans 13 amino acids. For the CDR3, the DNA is TGTGCCAGCAGCTTCGGGGGTCAAGAGACCCAGTACTTC. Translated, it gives CASSFGGQETQYF.

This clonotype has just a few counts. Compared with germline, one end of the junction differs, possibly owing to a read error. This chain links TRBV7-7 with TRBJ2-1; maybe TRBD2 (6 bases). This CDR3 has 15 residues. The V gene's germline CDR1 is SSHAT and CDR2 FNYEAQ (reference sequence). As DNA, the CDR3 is TGTGCTAGCAGCTTAGCGCCCGGCGAGGAGGGTGAGCAGTTCTTC. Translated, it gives CASSLAPGEEGEQFF.

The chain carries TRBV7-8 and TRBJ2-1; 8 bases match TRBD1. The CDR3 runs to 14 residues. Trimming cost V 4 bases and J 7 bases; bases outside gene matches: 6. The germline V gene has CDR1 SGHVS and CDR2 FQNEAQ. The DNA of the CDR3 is TGTGCCAGCAGCTGGACAGGGTACGGGAATGAGCAGTTCTTC. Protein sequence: CASSWTGYGNEQFF. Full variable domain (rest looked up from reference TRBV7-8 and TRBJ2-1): GAGVSQSPRYKVAKRGQDVALRCDPISGHVSLFWYQQALGQGPEFLTYFQNEAQLDKSGLPSDRFFAERPEGSVSTLKIQRTQQEDSAVYLCASSWTGYGNEQFFGPGTRLTVL.

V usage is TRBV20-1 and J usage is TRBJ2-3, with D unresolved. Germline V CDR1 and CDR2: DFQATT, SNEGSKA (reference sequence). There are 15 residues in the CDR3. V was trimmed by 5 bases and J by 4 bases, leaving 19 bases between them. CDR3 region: CSAWRGPQSPDTQYF. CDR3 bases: TGCAGTGCTTGGCGCGGCCCCCAGTCACCAGATACGCAGTATTTT.

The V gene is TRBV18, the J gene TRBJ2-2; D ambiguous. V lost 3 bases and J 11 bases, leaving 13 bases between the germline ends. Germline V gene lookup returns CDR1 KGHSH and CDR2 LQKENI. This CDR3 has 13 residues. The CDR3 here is CASSPTWTNELFF. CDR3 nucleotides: TGTGCCAGCTCACCTACGTGGACCAATGAGCTGTTTTTT. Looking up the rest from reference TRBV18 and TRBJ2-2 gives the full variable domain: NAGVMQNPRHLVRRRGQEARLRCSPMKGHSHVYWYRQLPEEGLKFMVYLQKENIIDESGMPKERFSAEFPKEGPSILRIQQVVRGDSAAYFCASSPTWTNELFFGEGSRLTVL.

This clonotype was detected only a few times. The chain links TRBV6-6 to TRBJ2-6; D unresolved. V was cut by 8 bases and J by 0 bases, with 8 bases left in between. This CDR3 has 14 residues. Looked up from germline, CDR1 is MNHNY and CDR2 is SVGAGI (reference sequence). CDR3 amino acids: CASRVSSGANVLTF. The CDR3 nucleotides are TGTGCCAGCCGAGTTAGCTCTGGGGCCAACGTCCTGACTTTC.

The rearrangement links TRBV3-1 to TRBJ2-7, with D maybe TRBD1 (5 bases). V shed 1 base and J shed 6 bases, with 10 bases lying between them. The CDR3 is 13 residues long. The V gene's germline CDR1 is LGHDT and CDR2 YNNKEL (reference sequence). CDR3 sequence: CASSQGGFAEQYF. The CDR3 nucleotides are TGTGCCAGCAGCCAAGGGGGCTTTGCCGAGCAGTACTTC.

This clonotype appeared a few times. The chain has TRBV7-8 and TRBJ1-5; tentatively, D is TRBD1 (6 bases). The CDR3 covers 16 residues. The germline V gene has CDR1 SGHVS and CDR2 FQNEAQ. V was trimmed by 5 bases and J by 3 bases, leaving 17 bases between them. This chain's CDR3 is CASSPQGRGVNQPQHF. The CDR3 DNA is TGTGCCAGCAGCCCCCAGGGGCGGGGGGTCAATCAGCCCCAGCATTTT.

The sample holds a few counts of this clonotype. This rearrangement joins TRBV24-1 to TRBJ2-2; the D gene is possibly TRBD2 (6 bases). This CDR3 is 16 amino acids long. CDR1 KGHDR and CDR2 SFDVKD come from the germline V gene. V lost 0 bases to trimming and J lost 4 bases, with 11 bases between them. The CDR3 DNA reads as TGTGCCACCAGTGATTTGGCGGGAAGGTCCACCGGGGAGCTGTTTTTT. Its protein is CATSDLAGRSTGELFF.

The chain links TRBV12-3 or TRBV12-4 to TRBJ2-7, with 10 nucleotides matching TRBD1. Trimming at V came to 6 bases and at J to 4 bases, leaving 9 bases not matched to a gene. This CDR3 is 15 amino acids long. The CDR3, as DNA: TGTGCCAGCAGCCAGTACCGGGACAGGGGTTACGAGCAGTACTTC. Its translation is CASSQYRDRGYEQYF.

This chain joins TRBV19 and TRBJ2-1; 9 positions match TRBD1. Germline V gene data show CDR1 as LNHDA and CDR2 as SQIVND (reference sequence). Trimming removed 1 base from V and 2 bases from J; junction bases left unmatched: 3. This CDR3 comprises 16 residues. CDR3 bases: TGTGCCAGTAGTATAGGGGACAGGGTGGCCTACAATGAGCAGTTCTTC. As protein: CASSIGDRVAYNEQFF.

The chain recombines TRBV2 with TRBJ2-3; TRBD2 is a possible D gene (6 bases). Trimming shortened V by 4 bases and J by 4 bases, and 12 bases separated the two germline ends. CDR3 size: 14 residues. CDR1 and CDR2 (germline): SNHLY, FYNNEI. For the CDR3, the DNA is TGTGCCAGCAGTGGAGGGAGACTAGCAGATACGCAGTATTTT. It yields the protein CASSGGRLADTQYF. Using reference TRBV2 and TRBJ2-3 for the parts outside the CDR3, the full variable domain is EPEVTQTPSHQVTQMGQEVILRCVPISNHLYFYWYRQILGQKVEFLVSFYNNEISEKSEIFDDQFSVERPDGSNFTLKIRSTKLEDSAMYFCASSGGRLADTQYFGPGTRLTVL.

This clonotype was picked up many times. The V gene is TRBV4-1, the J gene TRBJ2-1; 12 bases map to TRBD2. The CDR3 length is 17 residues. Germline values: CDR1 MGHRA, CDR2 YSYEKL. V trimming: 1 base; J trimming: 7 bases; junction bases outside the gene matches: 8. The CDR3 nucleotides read TGCGCCAGCAGCCAAGTTGGGACTAGCGGGCCGGGGAATGAGCAGTTCTTC. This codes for CASSQVGTSGPGNEQFF.

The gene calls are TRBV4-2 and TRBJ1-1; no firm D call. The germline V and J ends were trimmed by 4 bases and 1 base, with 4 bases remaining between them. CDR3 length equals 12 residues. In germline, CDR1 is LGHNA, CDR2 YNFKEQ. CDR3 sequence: CASSPENTEAFF. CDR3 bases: TGTGCCAGCAGCCCGGAGAACACTGAAGCTTTCTTT.

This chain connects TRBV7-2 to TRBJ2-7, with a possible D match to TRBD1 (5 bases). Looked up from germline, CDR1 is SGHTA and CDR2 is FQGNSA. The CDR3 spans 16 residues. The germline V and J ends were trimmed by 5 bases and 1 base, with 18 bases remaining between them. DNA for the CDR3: TGTGCCAGCAGCCCGCCGTACTTGACAGCTTCCTACGAGCAGTACTTC. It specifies CASSPPYLTASYEQYF. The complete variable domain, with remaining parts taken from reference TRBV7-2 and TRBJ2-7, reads GAGVSQSPSNKVTEKGKDVELRCDPISGHTALYWYRQSLGQGLEFLIYFQGNSAPDKSGLPSDRFSAERTGGSVSTLTIQRTQQEDSAVYLCASSPPYLTASYEQYFGPGTRLTVT.

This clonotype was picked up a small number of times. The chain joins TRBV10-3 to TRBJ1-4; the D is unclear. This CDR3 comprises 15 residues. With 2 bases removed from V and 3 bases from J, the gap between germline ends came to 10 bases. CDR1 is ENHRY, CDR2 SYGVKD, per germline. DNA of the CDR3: TGTGCCATCAGTGAGCGGTCGGCCTCTAATGAAAAACTGTTTTTT. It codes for CAISERSASNEKLFF.